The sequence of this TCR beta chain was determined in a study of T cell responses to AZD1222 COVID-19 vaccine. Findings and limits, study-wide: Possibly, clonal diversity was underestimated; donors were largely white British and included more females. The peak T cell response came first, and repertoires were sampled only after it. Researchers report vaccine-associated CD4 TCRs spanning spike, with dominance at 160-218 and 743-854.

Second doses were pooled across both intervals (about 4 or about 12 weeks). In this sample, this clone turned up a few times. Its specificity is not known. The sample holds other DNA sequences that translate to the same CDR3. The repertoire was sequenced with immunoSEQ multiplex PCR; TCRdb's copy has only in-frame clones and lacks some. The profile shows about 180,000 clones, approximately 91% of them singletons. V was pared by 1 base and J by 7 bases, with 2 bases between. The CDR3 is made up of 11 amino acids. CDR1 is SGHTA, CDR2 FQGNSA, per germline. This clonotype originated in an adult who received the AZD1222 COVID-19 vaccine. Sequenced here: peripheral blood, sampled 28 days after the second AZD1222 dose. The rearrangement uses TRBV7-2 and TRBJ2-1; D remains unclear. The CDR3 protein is CASSLVNEQFF. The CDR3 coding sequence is TGTGCCAGCAGCTTAGTAAATGAGCAGTTCTTC.